One and the same sample provided the 2 T cell receptor beta chains below, sequenced in a study of STAT5B mutations in CD4+ large granular lymphocyte leukemia. Assay used: immunoSEQ multiplex PCR; TCRdb lists only in-frame clones, some missing. This table holds approximately 32,000 clones, around three quarters found once. Source material: CD4+ T cells from blood buffy coats. Receptor source: a human donor in good health.

The chain is built from TRBV7-2 and TRBJ2-7, with no clear D. This CDR3 contains 14 residues. Trimming took 5 bases from V and 5 from J, leaving 16 bases between them. The germline V gene has CDR1 SGHTA and CDR2 FQGNSA. The CDR3 sequence: CASSGEQPLHEQYF. Here the CDR3 DNA reads TGTGCCAGCAGCGGGGAACAGCCACTCCACGAGCAGTACTTC.

The gene calls are TRBV7-2 and TRBJ1-2; tentative D call: TRBD1 (6 bases). In germline, CDR1 is SGHTA, CDR2 FQGNSA. V lost 5 bases, J lost 2 bases, and 12 bases lay in between. There are 14 residues in the CDR3. CDR3 protein: CASSPGHANYGYTF. CDR3 nucleotide sequence: TGTGCCAGCAGCCCGGGACACGCAAACTATGGCTACACCTTC.